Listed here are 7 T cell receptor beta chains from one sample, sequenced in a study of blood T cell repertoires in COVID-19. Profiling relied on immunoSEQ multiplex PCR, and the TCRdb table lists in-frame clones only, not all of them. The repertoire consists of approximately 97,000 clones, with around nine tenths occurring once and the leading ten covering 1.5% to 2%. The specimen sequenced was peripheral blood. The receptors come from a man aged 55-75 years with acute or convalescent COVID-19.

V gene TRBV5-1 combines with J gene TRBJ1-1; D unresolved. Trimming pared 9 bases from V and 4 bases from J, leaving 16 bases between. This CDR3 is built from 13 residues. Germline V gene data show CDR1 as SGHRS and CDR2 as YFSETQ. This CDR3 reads CATSYSEGTEAFF. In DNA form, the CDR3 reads TGCGCCACCTCTTATAGTGAGGGCACTGAAGCTTTCTTT.

DNA for the CDR3: TGTGCCAGCAGTTTGTCTGTCGCAGATACGCAGTATTTT. This codes for CASSLSVADTQYF. The rearrangement joins TRBV12-3 or TRBV12-4 to TRBJ2-3; D call uncertain. The CDR3 runs 13 residues. V dropped 3 bases and J dropped 4 bases, with 8 bases sitting between them.

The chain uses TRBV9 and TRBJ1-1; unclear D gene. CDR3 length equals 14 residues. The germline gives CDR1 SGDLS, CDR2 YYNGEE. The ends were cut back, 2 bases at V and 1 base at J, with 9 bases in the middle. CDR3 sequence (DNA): TGTGCCAGCAGCGTCCGGCAGGAGAACACTGAAGCTTTCTTT. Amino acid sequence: CASSVRQENTEAFF.

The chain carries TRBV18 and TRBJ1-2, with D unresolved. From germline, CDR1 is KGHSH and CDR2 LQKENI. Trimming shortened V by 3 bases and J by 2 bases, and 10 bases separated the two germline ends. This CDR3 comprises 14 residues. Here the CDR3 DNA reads TGTGCCAGCTCACCTTATCCAGTAAACTATGGCTACACCTTC. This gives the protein CASSPYPVNYGYTF.

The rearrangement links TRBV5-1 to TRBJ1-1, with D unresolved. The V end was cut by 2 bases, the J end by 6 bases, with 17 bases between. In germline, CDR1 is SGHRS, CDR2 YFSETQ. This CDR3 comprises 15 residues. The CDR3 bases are TGCGCCAGCAGCTTCCGTTTGGCCGGGTGGGCTGAAGCTTTCTTT. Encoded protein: CASSFRLAGWAEAFF.

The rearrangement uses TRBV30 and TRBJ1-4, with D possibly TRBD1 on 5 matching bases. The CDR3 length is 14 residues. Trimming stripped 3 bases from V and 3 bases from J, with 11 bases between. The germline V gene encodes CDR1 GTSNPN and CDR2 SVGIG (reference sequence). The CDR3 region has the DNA TGTGCCTGGAGGCCGTTAGGGGCTAATGAAAAACTGTTTTTT. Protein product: CAWRPLGANEKLFF.

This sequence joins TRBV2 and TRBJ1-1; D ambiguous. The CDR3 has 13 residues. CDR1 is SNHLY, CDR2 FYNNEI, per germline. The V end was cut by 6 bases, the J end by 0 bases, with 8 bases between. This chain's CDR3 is CASSDMMNTEAFF. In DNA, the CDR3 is TGTGCCAGCAGCGACATGATGAACACTGAAGCTTTCTTT.